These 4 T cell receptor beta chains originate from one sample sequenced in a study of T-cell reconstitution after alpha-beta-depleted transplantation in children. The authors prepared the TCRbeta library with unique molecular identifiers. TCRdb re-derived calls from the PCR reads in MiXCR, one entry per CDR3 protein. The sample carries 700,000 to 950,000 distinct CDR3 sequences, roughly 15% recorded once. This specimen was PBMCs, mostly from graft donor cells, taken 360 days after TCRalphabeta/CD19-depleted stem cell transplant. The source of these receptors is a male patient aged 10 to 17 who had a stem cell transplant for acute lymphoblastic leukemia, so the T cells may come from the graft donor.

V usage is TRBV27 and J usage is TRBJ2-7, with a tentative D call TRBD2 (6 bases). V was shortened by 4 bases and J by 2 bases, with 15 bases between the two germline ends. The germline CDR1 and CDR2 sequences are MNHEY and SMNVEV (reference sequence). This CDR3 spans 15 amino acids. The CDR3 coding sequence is TGTGCCAGCAGTTCCTGGCGGGACGGTCCCTACGAGCAGTACTTC. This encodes CASSSWRDGPYEQYF.

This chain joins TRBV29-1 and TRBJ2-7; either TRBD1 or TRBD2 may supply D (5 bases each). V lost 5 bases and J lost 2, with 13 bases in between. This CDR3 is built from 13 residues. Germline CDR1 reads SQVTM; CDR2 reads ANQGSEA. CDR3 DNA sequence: TGCAGCGTTCGGGAATCGGGGCCCTACGAGCAGTACTTC. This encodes CSVRESGPYEQYF.

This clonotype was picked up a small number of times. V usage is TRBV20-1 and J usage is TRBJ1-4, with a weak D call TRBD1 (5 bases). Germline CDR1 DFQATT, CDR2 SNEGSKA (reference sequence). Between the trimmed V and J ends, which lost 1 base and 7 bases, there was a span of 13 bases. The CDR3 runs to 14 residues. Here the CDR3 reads CSARAAGISEKLFF. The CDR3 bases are TGCAGTGCTAGAGCGGCAGGGATAAGTGAAAAACTGTTTTTT.

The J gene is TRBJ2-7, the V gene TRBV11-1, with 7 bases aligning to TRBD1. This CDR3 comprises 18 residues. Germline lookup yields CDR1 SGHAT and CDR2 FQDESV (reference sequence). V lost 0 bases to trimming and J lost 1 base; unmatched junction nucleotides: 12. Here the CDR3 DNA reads TGTGCCAGCAGCTTAGCGCTCAAAGGGGGCGCAGGATCCTACGAGCAGTACTTC. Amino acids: CASSLALKGGAGSYEQYF.